The entry that follows covers one T cell receptor (beta chain) sequence. In its sample, this clone was seen once. The antigen it recognizes is unknown. Qualities for individual bases were not recorded, and no much larger clone is one base off. Starting 14 to 28 days after the autologous transplant, patients began checkpoint therapy, which included ipilimumab at 1 mg/kg intravenously on day 1 of selected weeks. Nivolumab was administered at 3 mg/kg intravenously on day 1 of weeks 1, 4, 7, 10, and every two weeks through week 26. This was a Phase Ib clinical trial that tested ipilimumab plus nivolumab, given as combined checkpoint inhibition, for consolidation following autologous stem cell transplantation. The library was generated by the immunoSEQ multiplex PCR assay. TCRdb took this table from immuneACCESS and kept in-frame rearrangements with V and J called. Such tables lack part of the clones; where checked against another copy, unresolved V genes explain under half of the gap, and the rest is unexplained. The sample table holds roughly 16,000 clones, of which approximately 80% were seen once. The ten largest clonotypes hold around a fifth of the sample.

This sample is drawn from a study of ipilimumab plus nivolumab after autologous stem cell transplantation (dated by TCRdb to about 2021). Background on the whole study: A median of 5 ipilimumab doses and eight or nine nivolumab doses was received by trial patients. The trial enrolled patients with high-risk diffuse large B cell lymphoma, mature T cell lymphoma, or multiple myeloma undergoing autologous transplant. The DLBCL cohort included primary refractory and relapsed disease, with 18-month progression-free survival of roughly 89% and 26% respectively. More than 30 patients made up the trial's intent-to-treat population.

What the study reported, not specific to this receptor: The authors stated that profiles of the T cell receptor repertoire, regulatory T cell phenotype and gut microbiota provided a biologic rationale for studying this approach further. The authors concluded that combined checkpoint inhibition appeared tolerable when used as consolidation after transplant.

The CDR3 contains 15 residues, cysteine and phenylalanine counted. Left in the record is the CDR3 DNA by itself, 45 bases read in frame from the first base. Sequences SEHNR (CDR1) and FQNEAQ (CDR2) are obtained from the germline V gene (reference sequence). V was cut back by 5 bases and J by 1 base, leaving a gap of 11 bases between them. This receptor was obtained from a male donor with diffuse large B-cell lymphoma. The sequences come from PBMCs, collected in a trial of ipilimumab plus nivolumab as post-transplant consolidation. The chain is encoded by TRBV7-9 joined to TRBJ2-2; there is no confident call for the D gene. The base sequence is TGTGCCAGCAGCCCGACCCTGGGGAACACCGGGGAGCTGTTTTTT. Its protein product is CASSPTLGNTGELFF. Reference TRBV7-9 and TRBJ2-2 genes cover what lies past the CDR3, so the full variable domain is DTGVSQNPRHKITKRGQNVTFRCDPISEHNRLYWYRQTLGQGPEFLTYFQNEAQLEKSRLLSDRFSAERPKGSFSTLEIQRTEQGDSAMYLCASSPTLGNTGELFFGEGSRLTVL.